The source of this T cell receptor (beta chain) is a study of T cell repertoires in ileal Crohn's disease. The overall study: Surgery for a complication: stricturing in approximately 60%, penetrating in approximately 39%. General study results and limits: Endoscopy was done a median about 6.6 months after surgery.

The table came from immunoSEQ multiplex PCR; TCRdb's copy has only in-frame clones and leaves some out. Of roughly 4,000 clones listed, around 78% are singletons. Of note for this clone: Its specificity is not known.

The sample's time point: neoterminal ileum biopsy at postoperative endoscopy, about 6 months after surgery. The sequenced material came from ileal tissue. This TCR was recovered from an adult with Crohn's disease.

The CDR3 region is CASSVGSSANSGNTIYF. In nucleotides, the CDR3 is TGTGCCAGCAGCGTAGGATCCTCCGCGAACTCTGGAAACACCATATATTTT. The chain recombines TRBV9 with TRBJ1-3; D remains ambiguous. The length of the CDR3 is 17 residues. In germline, CDR1 is SGDLS, CDR2 YYNGEE. Trimming shortened V by 0 bases and J by 0 bases, and 13 bases separated the two germline ends.